These 11 T cell receptor beta chains share one sample of origin, sequenced in a study of CD8 T cell repertoires and HIV-1 epitope variants. Clones were read by immunoSEQ multiplex PCR, and TCRdb kept only the in-frame ones, dropping some. The sample shows several thousand clones, more than 60% of them seen only once. Antigens of these TCRs are unknown. Material: cultured CD8+ T cells derived from PBMCs. The receptors were sampled from a male donor with HIV.

This clone occurred a few times. This sequence joins TRBV2 and TRBJ1-1; 7 bases map to TRBD1. The V gene end was trimmed by 4 bases and the J gene end by 2 bases; junction bases not matched to a gene: 1. Germline V gene lookup returns CDR1 SNHLY and CDR2 FYNNEI. The CDR3 covers 13 residues. CDR3 residues: CASSGQGNTEAFF. The CDR3 DNA is TGTGCCAGCAGTGGACAGGGTAACACTGAAGCTTTCTTT. Supplemented by reference TRBV2 and TRBJ1-1, the full variable domain reads EPEVTQTPSHQVTQMGQEVILRCVPISNHLYFYWYRQILGQKVEFLVSFYNNEISEKSEIFDDQFSVERPDGSNFTLKIRSTKLEDSAMYFCASSGQGNTEAFFGQGTRLTVV.

This sequence joins TRBV28 and TRBJ1-4; a possible D gene is TRBD1 (6 bases). The CDR3 covers 15 residues. From germline, CDR1 is MDHEN and CDR2 SYDVKM. V lost 4 bases to trimming and J lost 3 bases, with 12 bases between them. The CDR3 region is CASSSRGTPNEKLFF. CDR3 DNA: TGTGCCAGCAGTTCGCGCGGGACACCTAATGAAAAACTGTTTTTT.

The chain recombines TRBV23-1 with TRBJ1-1, with D hard to call. TRBV23-1 is recorded as an ORF, its role being uncertain. The CDR3 covers 14 residues. Between the trimmed V and J ends, which lost 0 bases and 2 bases, there was a span of 7 bases. CDR3 in amino acids: CASSQSALNTEAFF. DNA for the CDR3: TGCGCCAGCAGTCAATCAGCCCTAAACACTGAAGCTTTCTTT.

The V and J genes are TRBV7-9 and TRBJ2-7; D gene unclear. Trimming shortened V by 5 bases and J by 5 bases, and 1 base separated the two germline ends. The CDR3 is made up of 9 amino acids. CDR1 is SEHNR, CDR2 FQNEAQ, per germline (reference sequence). CDR3 sequence (DNA): TGTGCCAGCAGCGACGAGCAGTACTTC. It yields the protein CASSDEQYF. The full variable domain, its missing parts supplied by reference TRBV7-9 and TRBJ2-7, is DTGVSQNPRHKITKRGQNVTFRCDPISEHNRLYWYRQTLGQGPEFLTYFQNEAQLEKSRLLSDRFSAERPKGSFSTLEIQRTEQGDSAMYLCASSDEQYFGPGTRLTVT.

The chain combines TRBV6-5 with TRBJ2-2; 11 bases align to TRBD1. The CDR3 is 16 amino acids. Germline CDR1 is MNHEY and CDR2 is SVGAGI. V gave up 2 bases and J gave up 4 bases; unmatched junction bases: 3. CDR3 sequence: CASSYGTGGFTGELFF. As DNA, the CDR3 is TGTGCCAGCAGTTACGGGACAGGGGGATTCACCGGGGAGCTGTTTTTT.

CDR3 sequence: CASSLGQGGYEQFF. In nucleotides, the CDR3 is TGTGCCAGCAGTTTGGGGCAGGGTGGCTATGAGCAGTTCTTC. V gene TRBV27 combines with J gene TRBJ2-1, with D maybe TRBD1 (5 bases). Germline CDR1 MNHEY, CDR2 SMNVEV (reference sequence). The CDR3 runs to 14 residues. Trimming shortened V by 3 bases and J by 8 bases, and 14 bases separated the two germline ends.

The V and J genes are TRBV12-5 and TRBJ1-1; D unresolved. The CDR3 loop spans 15 amino acids. Between the trimmed V and J ends, which lost 2 bases and 0 bases, there was a span of 10 bases. The germline V gene encodes CDR1 LGHNT and CDR2 FRNRAP. CDR3 residues: CASGLYPPVNTEAFF. The DNA for the CDR3 is TGTGCTAGTGGTTTGTATCCACCAGTGAACACTGAAGCTTTCTTT.

This chain connects TRBV27 to TRBJ1-1; unclear D gene. In germline, CDR1 is MNHEY, CDR2 SMNVEV (reference sequence). The ends were cut back, 1 base at V and 0 bases at J, with 9 bases in the middle. This CDR3 has 15 residues. Here the CDR3 DNA reads TGTGCCAGCAGTTTATGGGGTGGGGTGAACACTGAAGCTTTCTTT. This encodes CASSLWGGVNTEAFF.

The chain has TRBV28 and TRBJ1-5, with D uncertain. The germline V gene encodes CDR1 MDHEN and CDR2 SYDVKM. V lost 2 bases and J lost 5, with 7 bases in between. This CDR3 is built from 13 residues. CDR3 in DNA: TGTGCCAGCAGTTTAAGTACGGATCAGCCCCAGCATTTT. Translation gives CASSLSTDQPQHF. The full variable domain, with the rest looked up from reference TRBV28 and TRBJ1-5, is DVKVTQSSRYLVKRTGEKVFLECVQDMDHENMFWYRQDPGLGLRLIYFSYDVKMKEKGDIPEGYSVSREKKERFSLILESASTNQTSMYLCASSLSTDQPQHFGDGTRLSIL.

This clone is judged medium-sized. The chain is built from TRBV7-8 and TRBJ2-5; possible D gene TRBD1, 5 bases. There are 14 residues in the CDR3. From germline, CDR1 is SGHVS and CDR2 FQNEAQ. V lost 5 bases, J lost 1 base, and 11 bases lay in between. The CDR3 protein is CASSDGQPQETQYF. DNA of the CDR3: TGTGCCAGCAGCGACGGACAACCCCAAGAGACCCAGTACTTC.

V usage is TRBV19 and J usage is TRBJ2-2, with D possibly TRBD1 on 6 matching bases. Germline loops: CDR1 LNHDA, CDR2 SQIVND (reference sequence). V lost 6 bases to trimming and J lost 1 base, with 9 bases between them. This CDR3 is 14 amino acids long. CDR3 bases: TGTGCCAGTAGCGTGACAGGGAACACCGGGGAGCTGTTTTTT. This gives the protein CASSVTGNTGELFF.